This T cell receptor (beta chain) was identified during a study of shared clonotypes between healthy human individuals. V lost 5 bases and J 0 bases, leaving 5 bases between the germline ends. CDR3 length: 12 amino acids. Germline values: CDR1 MDHEN, CDR2 SYDVKM. TCRdb keeps only in-frame clones here, not all; method: immunoSEQ multiplex PCR. The sample has 2 million to 3 million clones, 90% to 95% seen once. Points on this clone: This CDR3 is also generated by other DNA sequences in the sample.

This receptor was obtained from a man aged 18 to 30 in good health. Some clones in this sample may be carry-over from other donors' samples. What was sequenced was naive CD4+ T cells from PBMCs. The subset is: CD45RA+ positively selected. This rearrangement joins TRBV28 to TRBJ2-7; D call uncertain. This CDR3 reads CASSLSSYEQYF. CDR3 bases: TGTGCCAGCAGTCTTAGCTCCTACGAGCAGTACTTC. The variable domain in full, with the rest retrieved from reference TRBV28 and TRBJ2-7, is DVKVTQSSRYLVKRTGEKVFLECVQDMDHENMFWYRQDPGLGLRLIYFSYDVKMKEKGDIPEGYSVSREKKERFSLILESASTNQTSMYLCASSLSSYEQYFGPGTRLTVT.